This TCR beta chain was documented in a study of blood T cell repertoires in COVID-19 (dated by TCRdb to 2020 to 2022). Broadly, across the study: Samples covering the acute and convalescent phases of COVID-19 were provided by collaborators in the United States, Italy and Spain. The prospective study material was composed of cDNA or gDNA derived from T cells, B-cell-depleted T cells, or PBMCs. Subjects who had been exposed to COVID-19, were actively infected with it, or had recovered from it provided the deeply sampled blood TCRbeta repertoires that made up the dataset. The repertoires were released in a freely available public database meant as a resource for research on the immune response to SARS-CoV-2. Samples were obtained from the ongoing ImmuneRACE study (first 160 participants) and from over a thousand subjects provided by 6 global collaborators. A de-identified subject ID, COVID-19 status, age in years and sex were almost always included in the sample metadata. Where available, HLA class I and class II types were taken from metadata supplied by the sample provider and were not determined by assay-based typing. The investigation overall reported the following: The amount of clinical and demographic metadata varied by source and participant and was provided uncurated.

V drops 7 bases and J drops 6 bases, leaving 13 bases in between. The germline V gene (reference sequence) gives CDR1 as SEHNR and CDR2 as FQNEAQ. The cysteine opens and the phenylalanine closes a CDR3 of 12 amino acids. This entry keeps only the CDR3 DNA: 36 bases, framed from base 1. The immunoSEQ Assay, a bias-controlled multiplex PCR, was used to amplify TCRbeta CDR3 regions from genomic DNA. For the original study's pipeline: Within the assay, amplification of reference gene primers was used to estimate how many nucleated cells each sample contained. To quantify the absolute abundance of each unique TCRbeta CDR3 rearrangement, sequence reads were collapsed and filtered. For each sample, productive Simpson clonality was calculated by taking the square root of Simpson's diversity index across productive rearrangements. TCRdb holds this immuneACCESS table with in-frame rearrangements only. Some clones are missing; in checked studies, unresolved V genes explain under half, and the rest has no known cause. D and trimming were read from the DNA, whereas the V and J calls and clone size are those reported in that table. The sample includes roughly 50,000 clones, with around 90% observed a single time. The top ten constitute around 20% of the sample.

Note on this clone: Its recognized antigen is unknown. The record has no base qualities; no much larger clone is one base away.

Whole blood was collected in K2EDTA tubes by collaborating institutions according to the institutions' own protocols. For TCRbeta analysis, collaborators shipped samples in one of three forms: frozen whole blood, isolated PBMCs, or DNA extracted from either of those sample types. The chain employs TRBV7-9 and TRBJ2-7; a weak D assignment points to TRBD2 (5 bases agree). The receptor comes from a human donor in a cohort sampled during active COVID-19. Sequencing was done on a sample of peripheral blood. The CDR3 protein sequence reads: CASTQEAGEQYF. The DNA sequence reads TGTGCCAGCACTCAGGAGGCGGGCGAGCAGTACTTC.